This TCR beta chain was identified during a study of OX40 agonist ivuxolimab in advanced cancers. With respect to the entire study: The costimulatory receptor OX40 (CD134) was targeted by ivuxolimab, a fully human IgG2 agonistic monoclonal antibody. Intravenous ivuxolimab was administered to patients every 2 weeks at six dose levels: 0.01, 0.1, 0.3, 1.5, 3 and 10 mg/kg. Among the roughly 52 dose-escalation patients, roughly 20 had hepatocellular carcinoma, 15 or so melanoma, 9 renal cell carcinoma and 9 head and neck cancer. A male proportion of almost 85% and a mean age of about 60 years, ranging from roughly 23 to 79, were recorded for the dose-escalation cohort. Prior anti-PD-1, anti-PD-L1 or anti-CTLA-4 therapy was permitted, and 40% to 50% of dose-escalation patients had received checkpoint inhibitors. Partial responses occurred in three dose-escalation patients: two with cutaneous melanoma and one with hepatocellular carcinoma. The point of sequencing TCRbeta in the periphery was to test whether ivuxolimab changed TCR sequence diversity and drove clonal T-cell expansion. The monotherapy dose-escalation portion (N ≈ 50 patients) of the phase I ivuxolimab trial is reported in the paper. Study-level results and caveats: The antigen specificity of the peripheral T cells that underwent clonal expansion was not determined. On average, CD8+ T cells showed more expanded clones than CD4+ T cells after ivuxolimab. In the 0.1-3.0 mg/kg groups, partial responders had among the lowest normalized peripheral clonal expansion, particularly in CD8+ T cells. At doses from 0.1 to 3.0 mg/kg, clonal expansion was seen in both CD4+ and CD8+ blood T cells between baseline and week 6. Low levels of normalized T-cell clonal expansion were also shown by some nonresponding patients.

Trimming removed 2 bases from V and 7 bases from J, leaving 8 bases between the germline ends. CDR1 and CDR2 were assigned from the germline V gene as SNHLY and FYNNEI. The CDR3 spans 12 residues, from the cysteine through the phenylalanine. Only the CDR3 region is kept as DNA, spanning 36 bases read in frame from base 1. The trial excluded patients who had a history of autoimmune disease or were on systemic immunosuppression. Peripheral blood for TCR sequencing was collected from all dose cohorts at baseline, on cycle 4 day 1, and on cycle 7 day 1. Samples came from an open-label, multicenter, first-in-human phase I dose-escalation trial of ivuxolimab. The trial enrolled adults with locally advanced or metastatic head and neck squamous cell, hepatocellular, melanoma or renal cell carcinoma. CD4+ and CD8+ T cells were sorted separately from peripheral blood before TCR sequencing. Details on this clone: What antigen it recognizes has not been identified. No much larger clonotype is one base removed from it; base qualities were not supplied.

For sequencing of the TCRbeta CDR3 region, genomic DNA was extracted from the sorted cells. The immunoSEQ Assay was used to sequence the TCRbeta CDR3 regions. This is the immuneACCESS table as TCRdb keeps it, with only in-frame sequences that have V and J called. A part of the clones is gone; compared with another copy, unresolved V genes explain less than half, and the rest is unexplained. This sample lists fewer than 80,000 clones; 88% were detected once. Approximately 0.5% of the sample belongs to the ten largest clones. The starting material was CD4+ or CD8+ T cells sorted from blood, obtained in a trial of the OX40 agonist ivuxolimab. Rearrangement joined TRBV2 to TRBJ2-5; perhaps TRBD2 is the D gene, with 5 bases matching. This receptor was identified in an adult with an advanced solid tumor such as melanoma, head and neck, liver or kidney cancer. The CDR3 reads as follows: CASSEREGTQYF. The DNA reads TGTGCCAGCAGTGAACGGGAAGGGACCCAGTACTTC.